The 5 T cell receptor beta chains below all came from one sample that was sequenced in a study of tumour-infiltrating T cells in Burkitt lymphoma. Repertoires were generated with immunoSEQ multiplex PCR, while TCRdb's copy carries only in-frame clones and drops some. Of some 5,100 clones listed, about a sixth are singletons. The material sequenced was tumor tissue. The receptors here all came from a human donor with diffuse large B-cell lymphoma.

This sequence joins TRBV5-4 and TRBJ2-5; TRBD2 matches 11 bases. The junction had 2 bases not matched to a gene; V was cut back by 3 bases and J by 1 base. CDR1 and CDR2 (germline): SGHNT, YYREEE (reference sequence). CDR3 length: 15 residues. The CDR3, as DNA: TGTGCCAGCAGCTCGGGACTAGCGGTCCAAGAGACCCAGTACTTC. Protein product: CASSSGLAVQETQYF.

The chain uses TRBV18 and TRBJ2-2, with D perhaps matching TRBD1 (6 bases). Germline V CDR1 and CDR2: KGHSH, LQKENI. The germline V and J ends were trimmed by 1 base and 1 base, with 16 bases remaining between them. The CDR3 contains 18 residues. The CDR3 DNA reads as TGTGCCAGCTCACCACTACCGGGACACCGGGAGAACACCGGGGAGCTGTTTTTT. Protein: CASSPLPGHRENTGELFF. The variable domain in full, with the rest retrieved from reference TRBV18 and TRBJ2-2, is NAGVMQNPRHLVRRRGQEARLRCSPMKGHSHVYWYRQLPEEGLKFMVYLQKENIIDESGMPKERFSAEFPKEGPSILRIQQVVRGDSAAYFCASSPLPGHRENTGELFFGEGSRLTVL.

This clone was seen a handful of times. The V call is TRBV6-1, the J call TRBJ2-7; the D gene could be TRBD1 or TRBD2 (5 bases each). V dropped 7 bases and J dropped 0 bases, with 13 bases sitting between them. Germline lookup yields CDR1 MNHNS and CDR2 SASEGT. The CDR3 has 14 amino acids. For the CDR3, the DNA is TGTGCCAGCAAGGGACGTATGAGCTCCTACGAGCAGTACTTC. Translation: CASKGRMSSYEQYF.

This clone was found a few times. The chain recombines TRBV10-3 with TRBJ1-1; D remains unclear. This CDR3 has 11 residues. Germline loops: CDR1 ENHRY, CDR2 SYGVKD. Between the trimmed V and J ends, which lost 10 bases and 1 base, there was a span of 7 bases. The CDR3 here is CATAGNTEAFF. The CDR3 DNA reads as TGTGCCACCGCCGGGAACACTGAAGCTTTCTTT.

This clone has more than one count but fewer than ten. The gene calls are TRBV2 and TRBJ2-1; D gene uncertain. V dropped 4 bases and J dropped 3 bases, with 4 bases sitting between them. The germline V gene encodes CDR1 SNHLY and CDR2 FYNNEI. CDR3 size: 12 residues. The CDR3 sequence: CASSVNYNEQFF. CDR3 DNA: TGTGCCAGCAGTGTCAACTACAATGAGCAGTTCTTC. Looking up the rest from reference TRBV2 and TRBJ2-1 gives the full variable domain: EPEVTQTPSHQVTQMGQEVILRCVPISNHLYFYWYRQILGQKVEFLVSFYNNEISEKSEIFDDQFSVERPDGSNFTLKIRSTKLEDSAMYFCASSVNYNEQFFGPGTRLTVL.